This TCR beta chain is drawn from a study of blood T cell repertoires in COVID-19. Per the original data handling: Scientists estimated how many nucleated cells there were by amplifying reference gene primers. The repertoire was sequenced with immunoSEQ multiplex PCR; TCRdb's copy has only in-frame clones and lacks some. Clonal size and the V and J genes are those of that table, whereas D and trimming came from the DNA. The sample carries 60,000 to 75,000 clones, 80% to 90% recorded once. The V end was cut by 5 bases, the J end by 6 bases, with 15 bases between. This CDR3 comprises 14 residues. Per the germline V gene, CDR1 is SGHVS and CDR2 is FQNEAQ.

The chain is built from TRBV7-8 and TRBJ2-3; D is unclear. Specimen: peripheral blood. The sequence came from a man aged 60 to 75 with acute or convalescent COVID-19. Here the CDR3 reads CASSRDTFGDTQYF. The DNA for the CDR3 is TGTGCCAGCAGCCGCGACACATTTGGGGATACGCAGTATTTT.